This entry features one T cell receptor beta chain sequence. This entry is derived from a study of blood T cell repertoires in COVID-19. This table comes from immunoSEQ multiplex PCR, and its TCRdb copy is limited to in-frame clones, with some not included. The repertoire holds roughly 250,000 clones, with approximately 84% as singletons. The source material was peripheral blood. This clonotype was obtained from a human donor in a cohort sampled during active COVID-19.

As DNA, the CDR3 is TGTGCCAGCAGCTTAGGTACTACCGCGAACACCGGGGAGCTGTTTTTT. It is translated as CASSLGTTANTGELFF. The gene calls are TRBV11-2 and TRBJ2-2; D call uncertain. The V and J ends lost 1 base and 0 bases respectively, with 9 bases between them. The CDR3 loop spans 16 amino acids. Germline V lookup: CDR1 SGHAT, CDR2 FQNNGV.